A selection of T cell receptor beta chains follows, all from one sample in a study of cytomegalovirus exposure and HLA in healthy donors. Profiled with immunoSEQ multiplex PCR; TCRdb holds only in-frame clones, not every one. The sample carries more than 100,000 clones, over 60% recorded once. The sequencing input was PBMCs. Receptor source: a man aged 18 to 30 in good health and CMV-seronegative. Each CDR3 is given with its conserved first and last residue. Each record gives: V gene, D gene, clone size, J gene, CDR3 DNA, CDR3 protein. A D gene is named only where the DNA matches it firmly. Clone size is not always given. Where it is, it says once, few, many or a class for expanded clones.

V: TRBV28
D: .
size: .
J: TRBJ1-2
DNA: TGTGCCAGCAGTTTTCGGTTTTTAAAGAACTATGGCTACACCTTC
CDR3: CASSFRFLKNYGYTF

V: TRBV20-1
D: .
size: once
J: TRBJ2-2
DNA: TGCAGTGCCCCCTCCCCCGGGGAGCTGTTTTTT
CDR3: CSAPSPGELFF

V: TRBV7-9
D: TRBD1
size: .
J: TRBJ2-7
DNA: TGTTCCAGCAGCCCATCCGGGACAGGGAACGAGCAGTACTTC
CDR3: CSSSPSGTGNEQYF

V: TRBV30
D: .
size: few
J: TRBJ2-7
DNA: TGTGCCTGGAGTCCCCATACTTACGAGCAGTACTTC
CDR3: CAWSPHTYEQYF

V: TRBV5-1
D: .
size: .
J: TRBJ1-2
DNA: TGCGCCAGCAGCTTGGGGACAGCCCTTTATGGCTACACCTTC
CDR3: CASSLGTALYGYTF

V: TRBV28
D: .
size: .
J: TRBJ2-7
DNA: TGTGCCAGCAGTTTAGTACTGGAGGGGTACGAGCAGTACTTC
CDR3: CASSLVLEGYEQYF

V: TRBV27
D: .
size: .
J: TRBJ2-4
DNA: TGTGCCAGCAGTCAGGGCGGAATAGCCAAAAACATTCAGTACTTC
CDR3: CASSQGGIAKNIQYF

V: TRBV4-1
D: TRBD1
size: once
J: TRBJ1-3
DNA: TGCGCCAGCAGCCAGCCAGACAGACAGGGAATTGGATCTGGAAACACCATATATTTT
CDR3: CASSQPDRQGIGSGNTIYF

V: TRBV6-1
D: .
size: few
J: TRBJ1-5
DNA: TGTGCCACCAGTACGAGTAATCAGCCCCAGCATTTT
CDR3: CATSTSNQPQHF

V: TRBV2
D: .
size: .
J: TRBJ2-5
DNA: TGTGCCAGCAGTGAAAGGGGTGGGCCACAAGAGACCCAGTACTTC
CDR3: CASSERGGPQETQYF

V: TRBV7-9
D: TRBD2
size: .
J: TRBJ2-2
DNA: TGTGCCAGCAGCCCGAGCGGGGGGAACACCGGGGAGCTGTTTTTT
CDR3: CASSPSGGNTGELFF

V: TRBV27
D: TRBD2
size: .
J: TRBJ2-1
DNA: TGTGCCAGCAGTTTATCTAGCGGGGGGGCCTATGAGCAGTTCTTC
CDR3: CASSLSSGGAYEQFF

V: TRBV9
D: TRBD2
size: .
J: TRBJ2-2
DNA: TGTGCCAGCAGCGCCAGCGGGAGTAAAACCGGGGAGCTGTTTTTT
CDR3: CASSASGSKTGELFF

V: TRBV19
D: .
size: .
J: TRBJ2-2
DNA: TGTGCCAGTAGTACAGCGGGCCAGCACACCGGGGAGCTGTTTTTT
CDR3: CASSTAGQHTGELFF

V: TRBV7-2
D: TRBD2
size: once
J: TRBJ2-1
DNA: TGTGCCAGCAGCTTAGTTCCCTTTCTAGCGGGAGAATACAATGAGCAGTTCTTC
CDR3: CASSLVPFLAGEYNEQFF

V: TRBV7-9
D: TRBD2
size: few
J: TRBJ2-3
DNA: TGTGCCAGCAGCTCCTCTTTAGCGGGGGCTCTGTATTTT
CDR3: CASSSSLAGALYF

V: TRBV6-5
D: .
size: few
J: TRBJ2-1
DNA: TGTGCCAGCAGTAGGGGCGGTAACAATGAGCAGTTCTTC
CDR3: CASSRGGNNEQFF

V: TRBV5-4
D: .
size: few
J: TRBJ1-3
DNA: TGTGCCAGCAGCTTGGCGGGGGGCCCTGGAAACACCATATATTTT
CDR3: CASSLAGGPGNTIYF

V: TRBV30
D: .
size: .
J: TRBJ2-1
DNA: TGTGCCTGGAGTGTAAGGGGGAATGAGCAGTTCTTC
CDR3: CAWSVRGNEQFF

V: TRBV18
D: .
size: few
J: TRBJ2-3
DNA: TGTGCCAGCTCACCTCAGGGTGGTTCGTATACGCAGTATTTT
CDR3: CASSPQGGSYTQYF

V: TRBV30
D: TRBD1
size: .
J: TRBJ1-1
DNA: TGTGCCTGCCAACTAGACAGGGCTCTGAACACTGAAGCTTTCTTT
CDR3: CACQLDRALNTEAFF

V: TRBV2
D: .
size: .
J: TRBJ1-5
DNA: TGTGCCAGCAGCCCGGGGGGTTTCAATCAGCCCCAGCATTTT
CDR3: CASSPGGFNQPQHF

V: TRBV28
D: .
size: few
J: TRBJ1-5
DNA: TGTGCCAGCACCGGGAATTGGGGAGTATATAGCAATCAGCCCCAGCATTTT
CDR3: CASTGNWGVYSNQPQHF

V: TRBV30
D: .
size: .
J: TRBJ1-2
DNA: TGTGCCTGGAGCGGAGGGAATTGGAATGGCTACACCTTC
CDR3: CAWSGGNWNGYTF

V: TRBV5-4
D: .
size: .
J: TRBJ2-7
DNA: TGTGCCAGCAGCTGGGGACAAACCTACGAGCAGTACTTC
CDR3: CASSWGQTYEQYF

V: TRBV19
D: .
size: .
J: TRBJ1-5
DNA: TGTGCCAGTAGATTCGCGATTAGCAATCAGCCCCAGCATTTT
CDR3: CASRFAISNQPQHF

V: TRBV7-2
D: TRBD2
size: .
J: TRBJ2-5
DNA: TGTGCCAGCAGCCGACGGTCGGTAGCGGGAGAGACCCAGTACTTC
CDR3: CASSRRSVAGETQYF

V: TRBV5-1
D: .
size: few
J: TRBJ2-1
DNA: TGCGCCAGCAGCTTGTATTTAGCGAACCACAATGAGCAGTTCTTC
CDR3: CASSLYLANHNEQFF

V: TRBV7-9
D: .
size: .
J: TRBJ1-5
DNA: TGTGCCAGCAGCTCGCAGCCCTGGACGAGGGATTTTGTCAATCAGCCCCAGCATTTT
CDR3: CASSSQPWTRDFVNQPQHF

V: TRBV29-1
D: .
size: .
J: TRBJ2-5
DNA: TGCAGCGGATTCCGAGGAGATAGAGAGACCCAGTACTTC
CDR3: CSGFRGDRETQYF

V: TRBV6-6
D: .
size: .
J: TRBJ2-7
DNA: TGTGCCAGCAGTTCCACTACACAGGGTTGCGAGCAGTACTTC
CDR3: CASSSTTQGCEQYF

V: TRBV15
D: .
size: few
J: TRBJ2-1
DNA: TGTGCCACCAGCAGAGATAGGAGTGAGCAGTTCTTC
CDR3: CATSRDRSEQFF

V: TRBV9
D: .
size: .
J: TRBJ1-2
DNA: TGTGCCAGCAGCCTCCGACGAGGGGGACGGACCTATGGCTACACCTTC
CDR3: CASSLRRGGRTYGYTF

V: TRBV5-1
D: .
size: few
J: TRBJ2-2
DNA: TGCGCCAGCAGCTTAGGTGTGGGGCGCGGGGAGCTGTTTTTT
CDR3: CASSLGVGRGELFF

V: TRBV28
D: TRBD2
size: .
J: TRBJ2-3
DNA: TGTGCCAGCAGAACTAGCGTGAATACGCAGTATTTT
CDR3: CASRTSVNTQYF

V: TRBV29-1
D: TRBD1
size: .
J: TRBJ1-2
DNA: TGCAGCGTTTTGACAGGGGAAGACTATGGCTACACCTTC
CDR3: CSVLTGEDYGYTF

V: TRBV13
D: .
size: few
J: TRBJ2-7
DNA: TGTGCCAGCAGCTTAGTTGCAGGGGCCTACGAGCAGTACTTC
CDR3: CASSLVAGAYEQYF

V: TRBV2
D: .
size: .
J: TRBJ2-7
DNA: TGTGCCATTCATGGACATCTCTACGAGCAGTACTTC
CDR3: CAIHGHLYEQYF

V: TRBV30
D: .
size: few
J: TRBJ2-7
DNA: TGTGCCTGGAGTGTACGACGGGGCTACGAGCAGTACTTC
CDR3: CAWSVRRGYEQYF

V: TRBV7-2
D: .
size: .
J: TRBJ1-5
DNA: TGTGCCAGCAGCTCAAATGGACAGATAAATCAGCCCCAGCATTTT
CDR3: CASSSNGQINQPQHF

V: TRBV29-1
D: TRBD1
size: .
J: TRBJ1-2
DNA: TGCAGCGCTAAACAGGGGGACTATGGCTACCCCTTC
CDR3: CSAKQGDYGYPF

V: TRBV29-1
D: .
size: .
J: TRBJ2-7
DNA: TGCAGCGTTGAAGAAGGAGGAGGCTACGAGCAGTACTTC
CDR3: CSVEEGGGYEQYF